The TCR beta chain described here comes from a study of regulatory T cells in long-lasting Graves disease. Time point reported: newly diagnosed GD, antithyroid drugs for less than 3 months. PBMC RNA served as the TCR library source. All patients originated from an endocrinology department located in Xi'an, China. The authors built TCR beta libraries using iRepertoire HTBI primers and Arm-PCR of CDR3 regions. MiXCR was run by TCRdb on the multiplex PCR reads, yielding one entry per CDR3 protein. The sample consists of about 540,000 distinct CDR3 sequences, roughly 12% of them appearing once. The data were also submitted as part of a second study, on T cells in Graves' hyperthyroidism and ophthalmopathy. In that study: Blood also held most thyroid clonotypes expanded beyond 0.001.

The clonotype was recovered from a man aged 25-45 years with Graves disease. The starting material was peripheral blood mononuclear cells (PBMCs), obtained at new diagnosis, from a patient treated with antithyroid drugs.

CDR3 sequence reads: CASSTFIRSYEQYF. The CDR3 nucleotides read TGTGCCAGCAGCACGTTCATCAGGTCCTACGAGCAGTACTTC. The J gene is TRBJ2-7, the V gene TRBV7-2; D ambiguous. CDR3 size: 14 residues. CDR1 and CDR2 (germline): SGHTA, FQGNSA. Trimming cost V 5 bases and J 1 base, with 12 bases left between them.